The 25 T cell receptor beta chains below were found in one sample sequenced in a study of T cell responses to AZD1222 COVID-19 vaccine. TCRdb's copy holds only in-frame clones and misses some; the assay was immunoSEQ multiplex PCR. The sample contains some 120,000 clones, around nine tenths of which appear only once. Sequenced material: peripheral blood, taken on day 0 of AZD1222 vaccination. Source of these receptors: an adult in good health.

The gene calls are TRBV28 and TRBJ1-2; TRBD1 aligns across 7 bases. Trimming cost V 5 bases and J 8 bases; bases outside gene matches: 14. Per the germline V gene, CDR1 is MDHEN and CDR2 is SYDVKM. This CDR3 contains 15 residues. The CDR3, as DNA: TGTGCCAGCAGTCCCCCGGGACAGTCCCTCGGGGGCTACACCTTC. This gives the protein CASSPPGQSLGGYTF.

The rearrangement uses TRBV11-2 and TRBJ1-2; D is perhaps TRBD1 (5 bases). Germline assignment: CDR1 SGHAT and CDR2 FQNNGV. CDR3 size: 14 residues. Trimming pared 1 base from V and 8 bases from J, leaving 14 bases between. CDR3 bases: TGTGCCAGCAGCTTAGGGGGAGGGGAGTACGGCTACACCTTC. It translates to CASSLGGGEYGYTF.

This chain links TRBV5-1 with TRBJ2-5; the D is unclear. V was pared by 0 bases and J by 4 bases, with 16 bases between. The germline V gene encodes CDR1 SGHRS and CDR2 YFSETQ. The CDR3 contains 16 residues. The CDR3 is CASSLAADPRGETQYF. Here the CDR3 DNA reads TGCGCCAGCAGCTTGGCGGCGGACCCTCGAGGAGAGACCCAGTACTTC.

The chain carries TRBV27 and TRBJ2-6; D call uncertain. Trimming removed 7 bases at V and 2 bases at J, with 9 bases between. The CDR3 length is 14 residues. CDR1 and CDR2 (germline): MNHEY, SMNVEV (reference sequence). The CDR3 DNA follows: TGTGCCAGCAAACTTTCCCCTGGGGCCAACGTCCTGACTTTC. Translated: CASKLSPGANVLTF.

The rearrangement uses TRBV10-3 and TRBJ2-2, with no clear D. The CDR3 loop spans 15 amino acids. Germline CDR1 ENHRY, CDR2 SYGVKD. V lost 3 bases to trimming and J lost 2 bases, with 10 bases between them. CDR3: CAISEGHVNTGELFF. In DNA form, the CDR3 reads TGTGCCATCAGTGAAGGTCACGTTAACACCGGGGAGCTGTTTTTT.

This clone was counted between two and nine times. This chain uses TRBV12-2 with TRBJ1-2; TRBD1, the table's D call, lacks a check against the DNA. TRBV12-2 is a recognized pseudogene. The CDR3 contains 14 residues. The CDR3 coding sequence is TGTGCAAGTCGCGCGGACAGGGGCGGCTGCGGCTACACCTTC. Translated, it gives CASRADRGGCGYTF.

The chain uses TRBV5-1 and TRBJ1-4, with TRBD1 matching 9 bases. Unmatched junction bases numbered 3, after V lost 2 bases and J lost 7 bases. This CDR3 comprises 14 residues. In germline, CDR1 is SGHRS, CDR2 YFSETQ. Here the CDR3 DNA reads TGCGCCAGCAGCTTCGGGGACAGGGTTGAAAAACTGTTTTTT. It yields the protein CASSFGDRVEKLFF. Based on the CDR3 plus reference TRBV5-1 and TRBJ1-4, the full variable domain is KAGVTQTPRYLIKTRGQQVTLSCSPISGHRSVSWYQQTPGQGLQFLFEYFSETQRNKGNFPGRFSGRQFSNSRSEMNVSTLELGDSALYLCASSFGDRVEKLFFGSGTQLSVL.

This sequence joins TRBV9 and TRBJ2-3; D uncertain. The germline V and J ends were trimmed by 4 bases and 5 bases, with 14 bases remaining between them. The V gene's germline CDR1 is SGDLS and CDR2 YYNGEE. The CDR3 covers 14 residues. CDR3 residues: CASSPNLVVDTQYF. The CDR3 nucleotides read TGTGCCAGCAGCCCTAACCTTGTGGTAGATACGCAGTATTTT.

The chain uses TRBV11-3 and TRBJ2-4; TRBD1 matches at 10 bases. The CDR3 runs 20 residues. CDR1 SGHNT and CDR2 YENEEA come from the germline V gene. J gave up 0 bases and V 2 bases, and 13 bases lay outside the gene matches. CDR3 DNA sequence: TGTGCCAGCAGCTTATTTCGGCGACAGGGGGCTCCCTTAGCCAAAAACATTCAGTACTTC. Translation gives CASSLFRRQGAPLAKNIQYF.

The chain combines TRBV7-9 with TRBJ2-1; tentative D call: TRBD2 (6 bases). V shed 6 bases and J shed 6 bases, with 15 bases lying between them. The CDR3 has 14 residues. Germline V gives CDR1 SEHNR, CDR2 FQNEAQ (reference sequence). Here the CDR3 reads CASRFGGPGNEQFF. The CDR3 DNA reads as TGTGCCAGCAGGTTCGGGGGTCCGGGCAATGAGCAGTTCTTC.

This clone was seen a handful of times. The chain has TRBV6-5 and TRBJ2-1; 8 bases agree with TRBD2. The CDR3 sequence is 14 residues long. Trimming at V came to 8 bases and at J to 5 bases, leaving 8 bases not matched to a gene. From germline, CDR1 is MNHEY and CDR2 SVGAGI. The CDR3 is CASRGRGGNNEQFF. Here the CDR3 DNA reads TGTGCCAGCCGGGGACGGGGGGGAAACAATGAGCAGTTCTTC.

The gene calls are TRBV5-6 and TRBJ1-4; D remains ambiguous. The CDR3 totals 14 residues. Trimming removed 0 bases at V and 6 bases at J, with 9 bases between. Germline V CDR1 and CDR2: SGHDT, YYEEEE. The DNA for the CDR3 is TGTGCCAGCAGCTTGGGGGGAGTCGATGAAAAACTGTTTTTT. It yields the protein CASSLGGVDEKLFF.

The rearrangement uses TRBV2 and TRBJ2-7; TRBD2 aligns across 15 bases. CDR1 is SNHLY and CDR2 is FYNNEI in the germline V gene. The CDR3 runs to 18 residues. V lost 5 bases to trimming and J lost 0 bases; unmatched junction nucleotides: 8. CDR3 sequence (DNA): TGTGCCAGCAGTCCGGGACTAGCGGGAGGACCATTCTCCTACGAGCAGTACTTC. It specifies CASSPGLAGGPFSYEQYF.

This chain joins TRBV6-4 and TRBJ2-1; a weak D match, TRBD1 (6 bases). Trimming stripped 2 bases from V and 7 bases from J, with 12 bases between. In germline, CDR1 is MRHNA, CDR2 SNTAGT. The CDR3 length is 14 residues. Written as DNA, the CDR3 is TGTGCCAGCAGTGACGGTAACAGGGTTAATGAGCAGTTCTTC. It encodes CASSDGNRVNEQFF.

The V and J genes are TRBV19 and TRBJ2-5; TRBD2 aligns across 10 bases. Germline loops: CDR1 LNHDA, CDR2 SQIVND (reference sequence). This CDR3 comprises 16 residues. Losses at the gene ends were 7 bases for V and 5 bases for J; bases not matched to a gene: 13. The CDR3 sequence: CASMGIAGGFGETQYF. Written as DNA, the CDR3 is TGTGCCAGTATGGGGATAGCGGGAGGTTTTGGTGAGACCCAGTACTTC.

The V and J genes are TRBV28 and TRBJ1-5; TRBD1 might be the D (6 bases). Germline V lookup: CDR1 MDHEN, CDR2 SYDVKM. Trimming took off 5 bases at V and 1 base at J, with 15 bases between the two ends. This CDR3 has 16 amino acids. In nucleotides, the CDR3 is TGTGCCAGCAGTGGCTTTGGACAGCAGAGCAATCAGCCCCAGCATTTT. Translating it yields CASSGFGQQSNQPQHF. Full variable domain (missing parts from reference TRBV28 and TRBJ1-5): DVKVTQSSRYLVKRTGEKVFLECVQDMDHENMFWYRQDPGLGLRLIYFSYDVKMKEKGDIPEGYSVSREKKERFSLILESASTNQTSMYLCASSGFGQQSNQPQHFGDGTRLSIL.

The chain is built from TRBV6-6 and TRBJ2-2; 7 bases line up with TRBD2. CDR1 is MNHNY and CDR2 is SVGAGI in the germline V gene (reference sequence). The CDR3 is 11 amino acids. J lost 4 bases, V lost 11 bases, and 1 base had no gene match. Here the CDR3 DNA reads TGTGCCGGGGAGGGCACCGGGGAGCTGTTTTTT. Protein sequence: CAGEGTGELFF.

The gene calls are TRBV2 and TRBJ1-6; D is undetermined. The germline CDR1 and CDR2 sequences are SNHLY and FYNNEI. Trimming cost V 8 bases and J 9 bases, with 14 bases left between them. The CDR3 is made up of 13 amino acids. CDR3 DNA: TGTGCCAGCGTGAGGGAGGAGATTTCACCCCTCCACTTT. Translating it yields CASVREEISPLHF. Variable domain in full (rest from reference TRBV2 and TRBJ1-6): EPEVTQTPSHQVTQMGQEVILRCVPISNHLYFYWYRQILGQKVEFLVSFYNNEISEKSEIFDDQFSVERPDGSNFTLKIRSTKLEDSAMYFCASVREEISPLHFGNGTRLTVT.

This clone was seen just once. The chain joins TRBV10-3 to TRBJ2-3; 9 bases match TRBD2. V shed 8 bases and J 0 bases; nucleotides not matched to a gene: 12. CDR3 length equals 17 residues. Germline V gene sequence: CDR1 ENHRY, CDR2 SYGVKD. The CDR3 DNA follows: TGTGCCATCCCCGAAGGGGAGGCGGGAGGGAGCACAGATACGCAGTATTTT. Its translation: CAIPEGEAGGSTDTQYF.

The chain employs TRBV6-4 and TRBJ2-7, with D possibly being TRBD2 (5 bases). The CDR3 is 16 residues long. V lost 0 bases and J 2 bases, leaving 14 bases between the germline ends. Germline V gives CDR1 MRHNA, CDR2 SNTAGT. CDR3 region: CASSDSRVGRTYEQYF. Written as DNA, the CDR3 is TGTGCCAGCAGTGACTCGAGGGTCGGTCGAACCTACGAGCAGTACTTC.

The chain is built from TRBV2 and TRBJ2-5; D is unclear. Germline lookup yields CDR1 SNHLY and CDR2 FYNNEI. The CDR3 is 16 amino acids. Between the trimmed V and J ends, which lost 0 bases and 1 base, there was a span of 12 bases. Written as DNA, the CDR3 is TGTGCCAGCAGTGAAGCGGACCCAAGGGTCCAAGAGACCCAGTACTTC. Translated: CASSEADPRVQETQYF.

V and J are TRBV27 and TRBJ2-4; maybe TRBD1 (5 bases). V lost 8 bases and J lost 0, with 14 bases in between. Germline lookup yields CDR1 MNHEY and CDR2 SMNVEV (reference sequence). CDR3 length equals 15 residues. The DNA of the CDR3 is TGTGCCAGCTTCAGACAGACTCTAGCCAAAAACATTCAGTACTTC. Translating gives CASFRQTLAKNIQYF.

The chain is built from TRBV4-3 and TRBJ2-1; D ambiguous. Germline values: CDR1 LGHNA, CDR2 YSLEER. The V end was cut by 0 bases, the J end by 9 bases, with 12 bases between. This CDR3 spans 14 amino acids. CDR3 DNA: TGCGCCAGCAGCCAAGATTTAAGAATTGGTGAGCAGTTCTTC. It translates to CASSQDLRIGEQFF.

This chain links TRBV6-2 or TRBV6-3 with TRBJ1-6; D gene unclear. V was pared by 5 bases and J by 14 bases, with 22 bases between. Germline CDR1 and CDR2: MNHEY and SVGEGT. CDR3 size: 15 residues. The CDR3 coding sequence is TGTGCCAGCAGTCAAACCGGGATCGGAATTCAGGCCCTCCACTTT. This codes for CASSQTGIGIQALHF.

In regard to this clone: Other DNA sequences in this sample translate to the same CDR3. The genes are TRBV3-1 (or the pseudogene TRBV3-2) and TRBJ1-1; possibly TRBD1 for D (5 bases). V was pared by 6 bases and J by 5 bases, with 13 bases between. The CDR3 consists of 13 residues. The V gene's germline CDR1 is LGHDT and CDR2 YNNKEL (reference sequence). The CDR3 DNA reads TGTGCCAGCAGTCTAAAGGGACGAACTGAAGCTTTCTTT. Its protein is CASSLKGRTEAFF.